This T cell receptor (beta chain) stems from a study of blood T cell repertoires in COVID-19. Study background: Samples of COVID-19 (acute and convalescent) were obtained from the United States, Italy and Spain. In each case, the material was cDNA or gDNA derived from T cells, B-cell-depleted T cells, or PBMCs.

The V gene's germline CDR1 is SGHDT and CDR2 YYEEEE. Trimming took 2 bases from V and 1 from J, leaving 9 bases between them. The CDR3 runs to 14 residues. Per the study methods: Reference gene primer amplification yielded estimated nucleated cell counts. Method: immunoSEQ multiplex PCR; TCRdb's copy keeps in-frame clones and lacks some. The V and J calls and clone size come from that table; D and trimming were worked out from the DNA. The sample has 240,000 or so clones, 75% to 85% seen once. The chain recombines TRBV5-6 with TRBJ1-1, with no clear D. Sequencing was performed on peripheral blood. The clonotype comes from a woman at least 80 years old with COVID-19, enrolled during active disease. CDR3 protein: CASSFRHSNTEAFF. CDR3 bases: TGTGCCAGCAGCTTCAGACACTCGAACACTGAAGCTTTCTTT.